Presented here are 21 T cell receptor beta chains from one specimen sequenced in a study of shared clonotypes between healthy human individuals. Sequencing used immunoSEQ multiplex PCR; TCRdb keeps in-frame clones, though not all of them. The profile shows roughly 1,600,000 clones, 97% to 99% of them singletons. Sequenced input: naive CD4+ T cells sorted from blood. Regarding subset: CD45RA+ positively selected. These receptor sequences come from a man between 25 and 39 years old in good health.

The chain recombines TRBV18 with TRBJ2-3; 12 bases line up with TRBD2. V dropped 1 base and J dropped 0; count of bases not matched to a gene: 11. The CDR3 sequence is 20 residues long. Germline V gene lookup returns CDR1 KGHSH and CDR2 LQKENI. The CDR3 nucleotides are TGTGCCAGCTCACCACTTGCGGGGGGACTAGCGGGCACTAGCACAGATACGCAGTATTTT. This codes for CASSPLAGGLAGTSTDTQYF.

The chain has TRBV4-2 and TRBJ1-2, with unresolved D. Trimming cost V 0 bases and J 6 bases, with 11 bases left between them. Germline values: CDR1 LGHNA, CDR2 YNFKEQ. The CDR3 has 14 residues. CDR3 in DNA: TGTGCCAGCAGCCAAGAAAAGGGAAGAGATGGCTACACCTTC. Its translation: CASSQEKGRDGYTF.

In nucleotides, the CDR3 is TGTGCCAGCAGTTACTTTTCTGGGGGGAACACTGAAGCTTTCTTT. Translated: CASSYFSGGNTEAFF. The chain carries TRBV6-5 and TRBJ1-1; D perhaps matches TRBD1 (5 bases). Per the germline V gene, CDR1 is MNHEY and CDR2 is SVGAGI. Trimming cost V 1 base and J 1 base, with 10 bases left between them. The CDR3 is 15 residues long.

The chain is built from TRBV19 and TRBJ1-5, with a possible D match to TRBD1 (5 bases). The CDR3 is 14 amino acids. The germline CDR1 and CDR2 sequences are LNHDA and SQIVND (reference sequence). Trimming took 1 base from V and 6 from J, leaving 10 bases between them. CDR3 region: CASSIGPGAQPQHF. DNA for the CDR3: TGTGCCAGTAGTATAGGACCTGGGGCTCAGCCCCAGCATTTT. Filled out from reference TRBV19 and TRBJ1-5, the complete variable domain reads DGGITQSPKYLFRKEGQNVTLSCEQNLNHDAMYWYRQDPGQGLRLIYYSQIVNDFQKGDIAEGYSVSREKKESFPLTVTSAQKNPTAFYLCASSIGPGAQPQHFGDGTRLSIL.

V gene TRBV13 combines with J gene TRBJ2-1, with 13 positions matching TRBD2. CDR1 is PRHDT, CDR2 FYEKMQ, per germline (reference sequence). The CDR3 extends over 16 amino acids. V trimming: 8 bases; J trimming: 8 bases; junction bases outside the gene matches: 12. The CDR3 is CASGDIGTSGIYEQFF. CDR3 DNA sequence: TGTGCCAGCGGAGACATAGGGACTAGCGGGATCTATGAGCAGTTCTTC.

The DNA for the CDR3 is TGTGCCAGCAGTTTGCTTGATGGCGGGGTTCTACAGCAGTATTTT. It specifies CASSLLDGGVLQQYF. This chain uses TRBV28 with TRBJ2-3, with D perhaps matching TRBD2 (6 bases). The V gene lost 3 bases and the J gene lost 11 bases, with 21 bases spanning the gap. Germline V gene lookup returns CDR1 MDHEN and CDR2 SYDVKM. The CDR3 loop spans 15 amino acids.

This chain joins TRBV27 and TRBJ1-5, with 9 nucleotides matching TRBD1. This CDR3 spans 15 amino acids. The J segment lost 3 bases and the V segment lost 7 bases, leaving 7 bases of the junction unmatched. Germline V lookup: CDR1 MNHEY, CDR2 SMNVEV (reference sequence). The CDR3: CASTLTGGVNQPQHF. The CDR3 DNA is TGTGCCAGCACCCTGACAGGGGGTGTCAATCAGCCCCAGCATTTT.

Concerning this clone: The sample holds other DNA sequences that translate to the same CDR3. The chain combines TRBV18 with TRBJ2-7, with 7 bases that match TRBD1. V shed 3 bases and J 2 bases; nucleotides not matched to a gene: 4. This CDR3 is 14 amino acids long. Germline CDR1 KGHSH, CDR2 LQKENI. This chain's CDR3 is CASSPGQAAYEQYF. As DNA, the CDR3 is TGTGCCAGCTCACCCGGACAGGCCGCCTACGAGCAGTACTTC.

V and J are TRBV7-8 and TRBJ2-3; D uncertain. The CDR3 is made up of 16 amino acids. V lost 0 bases, J lost 1 base, and 11 bases lay in between. Germline V gives CDR1 SGHVS, CDR2 FQNEAQ. The CDR3 is CASSLALGLRTDTQYF. CDR3 bases: TGTGCCAGCAGCTTAGCTTTGGGTCTTCGCACAGATACGCAGTATTTT.

V usage is TRBV7-2 and J usage is TRBJ2-2; D uncertain. Trimming removed 5 bases from V and 6 bases from J, with 10 bases in between. In germline, CDR1 is SGHTA, CDR2 FQGNSA. The CDR3 sequence is 13 residues long. The DNA of the CDR3 is TGTGCCAGCAGCCCTTCGTCCGCCGGGGAGCTGTTTTTT. It specifies CASSPSSAGELFF.

This chain uses TRBV4-2 with TRBJ2-2; D uncertain. Germline CDR1 is LGHNA and CDR2 is YNFKEQ. V lost 0 bases, J lost 4 bases, and 0 bases lay in between. The CDR3 is 12 amino acids. This chain's CDR3 is CASSQDTGELFF. The CDR3 DNA follows: TGTGCCAGCAGCCAAGACACCGGGGAGCTGTTTTTT.

This chain uses TRBV28 with TRBJ2-5; TRBD1 might be the D (6 bases). CDR1 and CDR2 (germline): MDHEN, SYDVKM. CDR3 length: 14 amino acids. Trimming cost V 5 bases and J 10 bases, with 20 bases left between them. The CDR3: CASSSNRERRIQYF. CDR3 nucleotide sequence: TGTGCCAGCAGTAGCAACAGGGAGCGAAGGATCCAGTACTTC.

V and J are TRBV14 and TRBJ2-1; 7 nucleotides line up with TRBD2. With V trimmed by 4 bases and J by 8 bases, 14 bases remained unmatched. Germline V gene sequence: CDR1 SGHDN, CDR2 FVKESK. The CDR3 extends over 16 amino acids. CDR3 DNA: TGTGCCAGCAGCCCGTGGGGCCTAGCGGCCTCGCATGAGCAGTTCTTC. Translating it yields CASSPWGLAASHEQFF.

V is TRBV5-4 and J is TRBJ2-3; TRBD1 aligns across 11 bases. Germline values: CDR1 SGHNT, CDR2 YYREEE (reference sequence). The CDR3 is 16 residues long. V lost 4 bases and J lost 0; bases outside the gene matches: 4. CDR3 coding DNA: TGTGCCAGCAGCAGACGGGACAGGGGGAGCACAGATACGCAGTATTTT. Its translation is CASSRRDRGSTDTQYF.

The chain is built from TRBV14 and TRBJ2-7, with 7 bases matching TRBD2. The J segment lost 4 bases and the V segment lost 4 bases, leaving 4 bases of the junction unmatched. The CDR3 has 13 residues. Germline loops: CDR1 SGHDN, CDR2 FVKESK. The CDR3 nucleotides are TGTGCCAGCAGCCGCGGGAGTCTATACGAGCAGTACTTC. Translated, it gives CASSRGSLYEQYF.

The chain has TRBV28 and TRBJ1-2; D possibly corresponds to TRBD1 (6 bases). With 4 bases removed from V and 3 bases from J, the gap between germline ends came to 9 bases. Germline V gives CDR1 MDHEN, CDR2 SYDVKM. The CDR3 totals 13 residues. The CDR3 region has the DNA TGTGCCAGCAGTTCCGGACAGTACTATGGCTACACCTTC. Its protein is CASSSGQYYGYTF.

The chain is built from TRBV23-1 and TRBJ1-5; TRBD1 might be the D (5 bases). TRBV23-1 is flagged as an ORF with uncertain function. This CDR3 is 16 amino acids long. V was cut by 0 bases and J by 2 bases, with 11 bases left in between. In DNA form, the CDR3 reads TGCGCCAGCAGTCAATCTAGGGGAGAAGGCAATCAGCCCCAGCATTTT. It yields the protein CASSQSRGEGNQPQHF.

The V gene is TRBV7-2, the J gene TRBJ2-7; 7 nucleotides align to TRBD2. J gave up 1 base and V 2 bases, and 14 bases lay outside the gene matches. Germline-derived CDR1 and CDR2 are SGHTA and FQGNSA. This CDR3 spans 18 amino acids. CDR3 residues: CASSLSPLERDYSYEQYF. Written as DNA, the CDR3 is TGTGCCAGCAGCTTAAGCCCCCTCGAGCGGGACTATTCCTACGAGCAGTACTTC.

As for this clone: Within the sample, other DNA sequences also encode this same CDR3. The genes are TRBV5-1 and TRBJ1-1; TRBD1 is a possible D gene (5 bases). The CDR3 is 13 residues long. Deletions cut 2 bases from V and 2 bases from J, with 7 bases between. The germline V gene encodes CDR1 SGHRS and CDR2 YFSETQ. In DNA, the CDR3 is TGCGCCAGCAGCTTCGGGACTAACACTGAAGCTTTCTTT. This gives the protein CASSFGTNTEAFF. Together with reference TRBV5-1 and TRBJ1-1, the CDR3 gives the full variable domain: KAGVTQTPRYLIKTRGQQVTLSCSPISGHRSVSWYQQTPGQGLQFLFEYFSETQRNKGNFPGRFSGRQFSNSRSEMNVSTLELGDSALYLCASSFGTNTEAFFGQGTRLTVV.

This chain uses TRBV5-4 with TRBJ1-1; D unresolved. The CDR3 sequence is 15 residues long. V was pared by 1 base and J by 0 bases, with 10 bases between. The germline V gene has CDR1 SGHNT and CDR2 YYREEE (reference sequence). CDR3 coding DNA: TGTGCCAGCAGCTTGCATGCTTCCTTGAACACTGAAGCTTTCTTT. It translates to CASSLHASLNTEAFF.

The rearrangement uses TRBV19 and TRBJ1-1; unclear D gene. In germline, CDR1 is LNHDA, CDR2 SQIVND (reference sequence). Trimming cost V 0 bases and J 1 base, with 6 bases left between them. The CDR3 covers 14 residues. The CDR3 protein is CASSIDPTNTEAFF. The DNA for the CDR3 is TGTGCCAGTAGTATAGATCCGACGAACACTGAAGCTTTCTTT.